The 22 T cell receptor beta chains reported below all come from one sample, sequenced in a study of cytomegalovirus exposure and HLA in healthy donors. Sequenced by immunoSEQ multiplex PCR; TCRdb stores in-frame clones only, minus some. The profile shows 150,000 to 200,000 clones, approximately 96% of them singletons. The sample comprised PBMCs. The receptors here all came from a woman under 30 in good health and CMV-seronegative.

This chain connects TRBV9 to TRBJ1-1; no firm D call. V lost 0 bases and J 5 bases, leaving 14 bases between the germline ends. The CDR3 has 15 residues. From germline, CDR1 is SGDLS and CDR2 YYNGEE. CDR3 DNA sequence: TGTGCCAGCAGCGTAGCGTGGAGTGATGGGACTGAAGCTTTCTTT. As protein: CASSVAWSDGTEAFF.

The chain joins TRBV30 to TRBJ1-1; 8 nucleotides match TRBD1. The CDR3 is 15 amino acids. Germline V gene lookup returns CDR1 GTSNPN and CDR2 SVGIG (reference sequence). Unmatched junction bases numbered 4, after V lost 0 bases and J lost 1 base. CDR3 residues: CAWSVQGTGNTEAFF. As DNA, the CDR3 is TGTGCCTGGAGTGTACAGGGGACAGGGAACACTGAAGCTTTCTTT.

The chain carries TRBV5-1 and TRBJ1-3; 7 bases are a match to TRBD1. CDR1 is SGHRS and CDR2 is YFSETQ in the germline V gene. This CDR3 contains 16 residues. Trimming at V came to 4 bases and at J to 0 bases, leaving 7 bases not matched to a gene. The CDR3 DNA reads as TGCGCCAGCAGCCCAGAGGGGGCTCACTCTGGAAACACCATATATTTT. Amino acids: CASSPEGAHSGNTIYF.

The rearrangement links TRBV15 to TRBJ1-2; the D is unclear. Trimming took 5 bases from V and 6 from J, leaving 13 bases between them. The CDR3 is made up of 13 amino acids. From germline, CDR1 is LNHNV and CDR2 YYDKDF (reference sequence). The CDR3 nucleotides read TGTGCCACCAGCTTGAGGCCACCCGATGGCTACACCTTC. It encodes CATSLRPPDGYTF.

The genes are TRBV7-2 and TRBJ2-7; 10 bases match TRBD2. V shed 5 bases and J 3 bases; nucleotides not matched to a gene: 7. CDR1 is SGHTA, CDR2 FQGNSA, per germline. The length of the CDR3 is 15 residues. In nucleotides, the CDR3 is TGTGCCAGCAGCCCCCAGCGGGGGGGCGGCTACGAGCAGTACTTC. Amino acids: CASSPQRGGGYEQYF.

V and J are TRBV14 and TRBJ2-7; TRBD1 agrees at 10 bases. Trimming removed 2 bases from V and 2 bases from J; junction bases left unmatched: 3. The CDR3 is 15 residues long. CDR1 and CDR2 (germline): SGHDN, FVKESK. CDR3 nucleotide sequence: TGTGCCAGCAGCCAACCCGGGACAGGGGCCTACGAGCAGTACTTC. As protein: CASSQPGTGAYEQYF.

The rearrangement links TRBV7-2 to TRBJ2-2; 9 bases agree with TRBD2. With 5 bases clipped from V and 6 bases from J, the junction kept 10 bases outside the gene matches. CDR1 and CDR2 (germline): SGHTA, FQGNSA. The CDR3 loop spans 16 amino acids. The CDR3 region is CASSRDAGGAPGELFF. The CDR3 nucleotides read TGTGCCAGCAGCCGCGACGCGGGGGGGGCCCCCGGGGAGCTGTTTTTT.

In DNA, the CDR3 is TGTGCCAGCAGCTTTCAGGGGGCCCCCTACGGCTACACCTTC. It codes for CASSFQGAPYGYTF. The V call is TRBV7-8, the J call TRBJ1-2; 8 positions agree with TRBD1. The CDR3 sequence is 14 residues long. Unmatched junction bases numbered 8, after V lost 3 bases and J lost 8 bases. Germline CDR1 and CDR2: SGHVS and FQNEAQ.

The chain couples TRBV4-3 to TRBJ2-7, with D perhaps TRBD1 (6 bases). From germline, CDR1 is LGHNA and CDR2 YSLEER. The CDR3 consists of 14 residues. The V end lost 0 bases, the J end lost 2 bases, and 8 bases lay between the germline ends. CDR3 in DNA: TGCGCCAGCAGCCAAGAACAGGGTCCCTACGAGCAGTACTTC. It yields the protein CASSQEQGPYEQYF.

The CDR3 here is CAWSNTGLAGGNEQFF. CDR3 nucleotide sequence: TGTGCCTGGAGTAACACGGGACTAGCGGGGGGGAATGAGCAGTTCTTC. V gene TRBV30 combines with J gene TRBJ2-1, with 16 bases lining up with TRBD2. After removal of 2 bases from V and 7 bases from J, the junction contained 5 bases not matched to a gene. Germline CDR1 reads GTSNPN; CDR2 reads SVGIG (reference sequence). This CDR3 has 16 residues.

Here the CDR3 DNA reads TGTGCCAGTAGTATAATGGAGGGCTCCTACAATGAGCAGTTCTTC. Protein sequence: CASSIMEGSYNEQFF. V gene TRBV19 combines with J gene TRBJ2-1, with a weak D call TRBD2 (6 bases). The germline gives CDR1 LNHDA, CDR2 SQIVND (reference sequence). The CDR3 totals 15 residues. Trimming left V 2 bases short and J 0 bases short, with 8 bases between.

J is TRBJ2-5 and V is TRBV7-2; no firm D call. Germline V gene lookup returns CDR1 SGHTA and CDR2 FQGNSA. Trimming cost V 2 bases and J 1 base, with 5 bases left between them. The CDR3 spans 13 residues. CDR3 DNA sequence: TGTGCCAGCAGCTTACGGTTCCAAGAGACCCAGTACTTC. This encodes CASSLRFQETQYF.

The V gene is TRBV5-1, the J gene TRBJ1-2, with no clear D. Germline-derived CDR1 and CDR2 are SGHRS and YFSETQ. The length of the CDR3 is 14 residues. Between the trimmed V and J ends, which lost 2 bases and 8 bases, there was a span of 16 bases. CDR3 sequence: CASSLGSGGRGYTF. The CDR3 DNA reads as TGCGCCAGCAGCTTAGGATCGGGTGGTAGGGGCTACACCTTC. Full variable domain (remainder filled in from reference TRBV5-1 and TRBJ1-2): KAGVTQTPRYLIKTRGQQVTLSCSPISGHRSVSWYQQTPGQGLQFLFEYFSETQRNKGNFPGRFSGRQFSNSRSEMNVSTLELGDSALYLCASSLGSGGRGYTFGSGTRLTVV.

The genes are TRBV7-9 and TRBJ1-4, with D unresolved. The CDR3 totals 15 residues. V lost 1 base, J lost 6 bases, and 12 bases lay in between. Germline loops: CDR1 SEHNR, CDR2 FQNEAQ (reference sequence). DNA for the CDR3: TGTGCCAGCAGCTTAGGCGGGCTAGTTGATGAAAAACTGTTTTTT. Translated, it gives CASSLGGLVDEKLFF.

This clone has a single count. This sequence joins TRBV7-9 and TRBJ1-1, with no clear D. The CDR3 is 12 amino acids. In germline, CDR1 is SEHNR, CDR2 FQNEAQ (reference sequence). Trimming took 0 bases from V and 7 from J, leaving 6 bases between them. CDR3: CASSLARGEAFF. The DNA for the CDR3 is TGTGCCAGCAGCTTAGCGCGTGGTGAAGCTTTCTTT.

The J gene is TRBJ1-3, the V gene TRBV4-1, with a possible D match to TRBD1 (6 bases). The CDR3 runs to 16 residues. Between the trimmed V and J ends, which lost 0 bases and 8 bases, there was a span of 17 bases. Germline values: CDR1 MGHRA, CDR2 YSYEKL. The DNA of the CDR3 is TGCGCCAGCAGCCAAGATCTATCAGGGAGGGGGTACACCATATATTTT. Protein: CASSQDLSGRGYTIYF.

The V gene is TRBV4-1, the J gene TRBJ1-1, with a tentative D call TRBD1 (6 bases). The CDR3 has 15 amino acids. Trimming pared 8 bases from V and 1 base from J, leaving 17 bases between. CDR1 and CDR2 (germline): MGHRA, YSYEKL. CDR3: CASSRATGKNTEAFF. In nucleotides, the CDR3 is TGCGCCAGCTCCAGGGCGACAGGTAAGAACACTGAAGCTTTCTTT.

This chain links TRBV6-6 with TRBJ2-3, with TRBD1 as a possible D gene (6 bases). The V gene's germline CDR1 is MNHNY and CDR2 SVGAGI (reference sequence). This CDR3 has 13 amino acids. Trimming removed 6 bases from V and 2 bases from J, with 9 bases in between. The CDR3 nucleotides are TGTGCCAGCAGCGGACAGACCACAGATACGCAGTATTTT. It is translated as CASSGQTTDTQYF.

V usage is TRBV5-6 and J usage is TRBJ1-2; D might be TRBD1 (5 bases). The germline V and J ends were trimmed by 4 bases and 4 bases, with 17 bases remaining between them. The germline V gene encodes CDR1 SGHDT and CDR2 YYEEEE. This CDR3 spans 15 amino acids. The CDR3: CASSRRWGSSYGYTF. The CDR3 DNA sequence: TGTGCCAGCAGCCGCAGGTGGGGCAGCTCCTATGGCTACACCTTC.

The chain employs TRBV15 and TRBJ1-2; D may be TRBD1 (6 bases). V was clipped by 5 bases and J by 4 bases, with 14 bases between them. Germline values: CDR1 LNHNV, CDR2 YYDKDF (reference sequence). This CDR3 comprises 14 residues. The CDR3 spells CATSDVRGSYGYTF. Here the CDR3 DNA reads TGTGCCACCAGCGACGTCAGGGGATCCTATGGCTACACCTTC. The full variable domain, completed using reference TRBV15 and TRBJ1-2, is DAMVIQNPRYQVTQFGKPVTLSCSQTLNHNVMYWYQQKSSQAPKLLFHYYDKDFNNEADTPDNFQSRRPNTSFCFLDIRSPGLGDTAMYLCATSDVRGSYGYTFGSGTRLTVV.

The chain couples TRBV6-5 to TRBJ2-3; 7 bases map to TRBD1. Trimming took 7 bases from V and 4 from J; bases not matched to a gene: 8. Germline V gene sequence: CDR1 MNHEY, CDR2 SVGAGI. CDR3 length: 14 residues. This chain's CDR3 is CASTETGISDTQYF. CDR3 nucleotides: TGTGCCAGCACTGAGACAGGGATCTCAGATACGCAGTATTTT.

The chain couples TRBV5-4 to TRBJ2-7, with 8 nucleotides matching TRBD1. The germline V gene has CDR1 SGHNT and CDR2 YYREEE (reference sequence). With 4 bases clipped from V and 1 base from J, the junction kept 7 bases outside the gene matches. The CDR3 runs 15 residues. In DNA form, the CDR3 reads TGTGCCAGCAGCCTCCCCGGGACAGGATCCTACGAGCAGTACTTC. Amino acid sequence: CASSLPGTGSYEQYF.